The rows below give T cell receptor beta chains drawn from one sample of a study of technical replicates of blood from several donors. The data were produced by immunoSEQ multiplex PCR, yet TCRdb's version contains in-frame clones alone and is incomplete. The table includes around 100,000 clones, approximately 94% detected once. Sample: T cells isolated from PBMCs. These receptors came from a human donor in good health. CDR3s include the opening cysteine and the closing phenylalanine or tryptophan. Clone size is given for some rows only: seen once, a few or many times, or a class if the clone is expanded.

V gene,J gene,clone size,CDR3 protein
TRBV19,TRBJ1-3,NA,CASSGLYSGNTIYF
TRBV11-3,TRBJ2-3,once,CASSFRTGIDTQYF
TRBV9,TRBJ1-1,NA,CASSVTGGNTEAFF
TRBV2,TRBJ2-5,NA,CASSGGQGLETQYF
TRBV27,TRBJ1-1,NA,CASSFLGGRTEAFF
TRBV2,TRBJ2-3,NA,CASSEGRARTDTQYF
TRBV7-2,TRBJ2-1,NA,CASSLGSGYNEQFF
TRBV5-1,TRBJ2-2,NA,CASSLARTGGELFF
TRBV5-6,TRBJ2-7,NA,CASSLGTGAYEQYF
TRBV7-8,TRBJ2-6,NA,CASSSSISTRSGANVLTF
TRBV27,TRBJ1-1,NA,CASSQGAREIYTEAFF
TRBV27,TRBJ2-7,NA,CASKTNQGRAYEQYF
TRBV5-4,TRBJ2-7,NA,CASSLGASGYEQYF
TRBV5-6,TRBJ2-4,NA,CASSYRDRGKNIQYF
TRBV19,TRBJ2-2,NA,CAVDRPNTGELFF
TRBV11-3,TRBJ1-1,NA,CASRRTGGAAFF
TRBV2,TRBJ1-4,NA,CASQTDQNEKLFF
TRBV28,TRBJ1-1,NA,CASSSQQGMVTEAFF
TRBV15,TRBJ2-3,NA,CATSSVRADTQYF
TRBV14,TRBJ2-7,NA,CASSQDRGLAVSYEQYF
TRBV7-6,TRBJ2-1,NA,CASGWTSGMDNEQFF
TRBV5-4,TRBJ1-4,NA,CASSGTGSLGEKLFF
TRBV28,TRBJ2-7,NA,CASRPGQGYYEQYF
TRBV28,TRBJ2-7,NA,CGAGTGIYEQYF
TRBV29-1,TRBJ2-1,NA,CSVEGRFNNEQFF
TRBV10-1,TRBJ2-3,NA,CASITSGTQIRSRHRRHTDTQYF
TRBV19,TRBJ1-1,NA,CASTPARGEAFF
TRBV6-1,TRBJ2-3,once,CASSARDSSTDTQYF
TRBV6-5,TRBJ1-1,once,CASTQQSRGTEAFF
TRBV27,TRBJ2-1,NA,CASSFDGQGLGPQFF
TRBV5-4,TRBJ1-1,NA,CASTHTTGNTEAFF
TRBV7-9,TRBJ1-1,NA,CASSLEQNTEAFF
TRBV7-3,TRBJ1-2,NA,CASSLNVGGFNYGYTF
TRBV4-1,TRBJ2-1,NA,CASSQGYTSLNEQFF
TRBV10-3,TRBJ1-1,few,CAISAGTDSEAFF
TRBV29-1,TRBJ1-4,NA,CSGLTGGSEKLFF
TRBV27,TRBJ1-4,once,CASSLSGLELFF
TRBV7-3,TRBJ2-1,once,CASSSTAGGVVSGEQFF
TRBV5-6,TRBJ1-1,NA,CASSFFGGTNTEAFF
TRBV19,TRBJ2-2,NA,CASTRQGTGELFF
TRBV6-1,TRBJ2-7,NA,CASSDSGYEQYF
TRBV19,TRBJ2-1,NA,CASSIGGLQNEQFF
TRBV9,TRBJ1-5,NA,CASSATGYQPQHF
TRBV25-1,TRBJ2-1,NA,CASSEYIALNEQFF
TRBV13,TRBJ2-7,NA,CASSLTPRGQGAGYEQYF
TRBV5-8,TRBJ2-1,NA,CASSPLRELNEQFF
TRBV7-3,TRBJ2-3,NA,CASSPPITDTQYF
TRBV27,TRBJ2-2,once,CASSLYVAGELFF
TRBV4-1,TRBJ2-7,NA,CASSQRTFRDREVYEQYF
TRBV9,TRBJ1-4,NA,CASSPGSATNEKLFF
TRBV2,TRBJ2-1,NA,CASNPSTNNEQFF
TRBV10-3,TRBJ2-1,NA,CAISLGHNNEQFF
TRBV11-2,TRBJ2-1,NA,CASSFWQAKSYNEQFF
TRBV7-2,TRBJ2-3,NA,CASIQGRPDTQYF